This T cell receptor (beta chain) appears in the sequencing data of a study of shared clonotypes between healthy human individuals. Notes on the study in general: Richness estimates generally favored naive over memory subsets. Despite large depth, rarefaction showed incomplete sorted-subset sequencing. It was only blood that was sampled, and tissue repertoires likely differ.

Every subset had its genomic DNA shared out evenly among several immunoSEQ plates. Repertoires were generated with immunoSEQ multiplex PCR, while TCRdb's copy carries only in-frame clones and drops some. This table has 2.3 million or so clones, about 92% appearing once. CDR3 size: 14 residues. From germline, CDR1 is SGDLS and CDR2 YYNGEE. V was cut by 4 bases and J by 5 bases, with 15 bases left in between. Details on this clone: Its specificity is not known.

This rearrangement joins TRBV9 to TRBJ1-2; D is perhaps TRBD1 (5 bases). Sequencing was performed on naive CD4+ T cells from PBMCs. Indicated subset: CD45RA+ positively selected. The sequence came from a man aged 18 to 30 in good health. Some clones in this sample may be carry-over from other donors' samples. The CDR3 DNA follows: TGTGCCAGCAGCCCGGGTGGGACGGAGTATGGCTACACCTTC. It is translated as CASSPGGTEYGYTF.